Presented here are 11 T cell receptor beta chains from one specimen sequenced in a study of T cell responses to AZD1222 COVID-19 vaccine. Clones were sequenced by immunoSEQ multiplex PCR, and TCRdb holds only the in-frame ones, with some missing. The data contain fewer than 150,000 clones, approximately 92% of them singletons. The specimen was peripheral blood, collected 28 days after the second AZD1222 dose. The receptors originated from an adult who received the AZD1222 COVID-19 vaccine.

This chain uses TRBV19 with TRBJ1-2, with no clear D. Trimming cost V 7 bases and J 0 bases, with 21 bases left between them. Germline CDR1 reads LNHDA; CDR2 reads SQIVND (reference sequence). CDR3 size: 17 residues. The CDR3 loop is CASTVGQRYPANYGYTF. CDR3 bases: TGTGCCAGTACGGTTGGGCAGAGGTATCCTGCTAACTATGGCTACACCTTC.

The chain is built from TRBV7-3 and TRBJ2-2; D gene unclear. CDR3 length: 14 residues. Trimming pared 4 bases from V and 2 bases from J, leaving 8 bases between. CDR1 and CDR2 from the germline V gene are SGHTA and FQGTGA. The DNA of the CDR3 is TGTGCCAGCAGCTGGGGTCCAAACACCGGGGAGCTGTTTTTT. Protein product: CASSWGPNTGELFF.

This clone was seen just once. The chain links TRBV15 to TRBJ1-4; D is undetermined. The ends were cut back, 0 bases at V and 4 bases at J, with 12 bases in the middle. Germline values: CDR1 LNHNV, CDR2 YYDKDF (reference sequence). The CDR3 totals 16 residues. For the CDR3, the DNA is TGTGCCACCAGCAGAGATCCGCGGGGATTTAATGAAAAACTGTTTTTT. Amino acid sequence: CATSRDPRGFNEKLFF.

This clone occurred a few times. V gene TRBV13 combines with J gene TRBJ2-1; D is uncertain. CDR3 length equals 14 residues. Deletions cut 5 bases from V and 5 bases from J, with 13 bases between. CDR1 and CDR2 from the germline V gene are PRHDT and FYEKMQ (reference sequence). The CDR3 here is CASSHETTNNEQFF. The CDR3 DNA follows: TGTGCCAGCAGCCACGAAACTACCAACAATGAGCAGTTCTTC. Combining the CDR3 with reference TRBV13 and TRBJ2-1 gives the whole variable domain AAGVIQSPRHLIKEKRETATLKCYPIPRHDTVYWYQQGPGQDPQFLISFYEKMQSDKGSIPDRFSAQQFSDYHSELNMSSLELGDSALYFCASSHETTNNEQFFGPGTRLTVL.

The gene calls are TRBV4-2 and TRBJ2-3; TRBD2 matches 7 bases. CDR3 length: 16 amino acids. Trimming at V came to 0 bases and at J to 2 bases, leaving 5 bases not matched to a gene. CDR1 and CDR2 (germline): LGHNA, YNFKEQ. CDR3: CASSQEYGGTTDTQYF. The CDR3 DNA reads TGTGCCAGCAGCCAAGAATACGGGGGGACCACAGATACGCAGTATTTT.

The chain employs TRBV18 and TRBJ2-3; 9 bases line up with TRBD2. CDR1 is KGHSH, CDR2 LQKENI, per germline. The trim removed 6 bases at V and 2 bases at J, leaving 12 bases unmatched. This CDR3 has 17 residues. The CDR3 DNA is TGTGCCAGCTCCCCCAAGACTAGCGGCCTTTTCACAGATACGCAGTATTTT. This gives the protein CASSPKTSGLFTDTQYF. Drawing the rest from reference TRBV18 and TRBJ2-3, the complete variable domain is NAGVMQNPRHLVRRRGQEARLRCSPMKGHSHVYWYRQLPEEGLKFMVYLQKENIIDESGMPKERFSAEFPKEGPSILRIQQVVRGDSAAYFCASSPKTSGLFTDTQYFGPGTRLTVL.

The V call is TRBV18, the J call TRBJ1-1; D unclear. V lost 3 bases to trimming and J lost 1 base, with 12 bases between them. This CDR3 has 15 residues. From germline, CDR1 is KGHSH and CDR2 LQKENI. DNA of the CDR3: TGTGCCAGCTCACCCCCTTATACCCAGAACACTGAAGCTTTCTTT. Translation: CASSPPYTQNTEAFF.

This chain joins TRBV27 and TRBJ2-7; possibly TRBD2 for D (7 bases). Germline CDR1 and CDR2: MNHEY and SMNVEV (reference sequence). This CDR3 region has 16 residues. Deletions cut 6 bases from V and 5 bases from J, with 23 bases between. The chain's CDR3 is CASSLNRGGFGHEQYF. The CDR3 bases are TGTGCCAGCAGCCTAAATAGGGGGGGGTTTGGCCACGAGCAGTACTTC.

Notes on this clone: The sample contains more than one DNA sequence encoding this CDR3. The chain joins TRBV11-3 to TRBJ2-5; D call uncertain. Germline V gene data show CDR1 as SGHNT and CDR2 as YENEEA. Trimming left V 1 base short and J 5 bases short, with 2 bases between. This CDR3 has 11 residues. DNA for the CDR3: TGTGCCAGCAGCTTAGTTGAGACCCAGTACTTC. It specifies CASSLVETQYF.

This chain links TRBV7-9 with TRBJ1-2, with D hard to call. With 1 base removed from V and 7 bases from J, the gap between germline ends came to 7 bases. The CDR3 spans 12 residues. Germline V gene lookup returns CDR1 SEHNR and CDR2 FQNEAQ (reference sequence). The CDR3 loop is CASSLGDRGYTF. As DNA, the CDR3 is TGTGCCAGCAGCTTAGGGGATCGTGGCTACACCTTC.

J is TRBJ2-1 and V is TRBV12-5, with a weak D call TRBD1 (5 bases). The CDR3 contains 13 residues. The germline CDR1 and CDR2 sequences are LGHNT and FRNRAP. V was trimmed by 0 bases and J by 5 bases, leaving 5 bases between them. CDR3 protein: CASGLVQDNEQFF. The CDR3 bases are TGTGCTAGTGGTTTGGTACAGGACAATGAGCAGTTCTTC.